The 9 T cell receptor beta chains below come from one sample, sequenced in a study of T cell responses to AZD1222 COVID-19 vaccine. Repertoires were generated with immunoSEQ multiplex PCR, while TCRdb's copy carries only in-frame clones and drops some. The repertoire has approximately 94,000 clones, around 87% of them found once; the top ten carry roughly 15%. The specimen was peripheral blood, collected on day 0 of AZD1222 vaccination. The origin of the receptors is an adult in good health.

This chain joins TRBV7-9 and TRBJ1-3; D unclear. Deletions cut 4 bases from V and 0 bases from J, with 13 bases between. Germline V CDR1 and CDR2: SEHNR, FQNEAQ (reference sequence). This CDR3 comprises 16 residues. The CDR3 loop is CASSYGRDFSGNTIYF. The CDR3, as DNA: TGTGCCAGCAGCTACGGACGGGATTTCTCTGGAAACACCATATATTTT. The variable domain in full, completed from reference TRBV7-9 and TRBJ1-3, reads DTGVSQNPRHKITKRGQNVTFRCDPISEHNRLYWYRQTLGQGPEFLTYFQNEAQLEKSRLLSDRFSAERPKGSFSTLEIQRTEQGDSAMYLCASSYGRDFSGNTIYFGEGSWLTVV.

The chain links TRBV11-2 to TRBJ2-7, with D possibly matching TRBD1 (5 bases). Trimming left V 0 bases short and J 9 bases short, with 15 bases between. Per germline, CDR1 SGHAT and CDR2 FQNNGV. The CDR3 consists of 14 residues. The CDR3 DNA is TGTGCCAGCAGCTTAGATGGAACACCGCAGGGGCAGTACTTC. Amino acid sequence: CASSLDGTPQGQYF.

The chain links TRBV9 to TRBJ2-5; D possibly matches TRBD1 or TRBD2 (7 bases each). CDR1 and CDR2 (germline): SGDLS, YYNGEE. This CDR3 is 17 amino acids long. Trimming removed 0 bases at V and 2 bases at J, with 17 bases between. The CDR3 DNA reads TGTGCCAGCAGCGTAGGGAGACAGGGAGGGTCACAAGAGACCCAGTACTTC. Protein sequence: CASSVGRQGGSQETQYF.

The gene calls are TRBV29-1 and TRBJ1-1, with D perhaps TRBD1 (5 bases). Trimming removed 7 bases from V and 1 base from J, with 16 bases in between. Germline V lookup: CDR1 SQVTM, CDR2 ANQGSEA. The CDR3 runs to 14 residues. The CDR3 spells CSARLGDWNTEAFF. The CDR3 coding sequence is TGCAGCGCCCGACTTGGGGACTGGAACACTGAAGCTTTCTTT. Full variable domain (remainder filled in from reference TRBV29-1 and TRBJ1-1): SAVISQKPSRDICQRGTSLTIQCQVDSQVTMMFWYRQQPGQSLTLIATANQGSEATYESGFVIDKFPISRPNLTFSTLTVSNMSPEDSSIYLCSARLGDWNTEAFFGQGTRLTVV.

This chain links TRBV23-1 with TRBJ1-2; D is uncertain. TRBV23-1 is an open reading frame whose function is uncertain. The CDR3 is 13 residues long. V lost 3 bases and J lost 6, with 11 bases in between. CDR3 sequence (DNA): TGCGCCAGCAGTCAGAGGCTGAAGGATGGCTACACCTTC. Its protein is CASSQRLKDGYTF.

The V gene is TRBV5-1, the J gene TRBJ1-3; D not certain. This CDR3 has 14 amino acids. CDR1 is SGHRS, CDR2 YFSETQ, per germline. V was trimmed by 4 bases and J by 4 bases, leaving 12 bases between them. In DNA, the CDR3 is TGCGCCAGCAGCGAAGGGTTAGCCGGAAACACCATATATTTT. This translates into CASSEGLAGNTIYF.

This clone was recorded only once. This chain connects TRBV6-5 to TRBJ2-1; D call uncertain. V lost 4 bases and J lost 0, with 7 bases in between. This CDR3 has 14 residues. The V gene's germline CDR1 is MNHEY and CDR2 SVGAGI. CDR3 region: CASSSPGSYNEQFF. In nucleotides, the CDR3 is TGTGCCAGCAGTTCCCCCGGCTCCTACAATGAGCAGTTCTTC.

The rearrangement links TRBV10-3 to TRBJ1-6; D ambiguous. Trimming pared 7 bases from V and 10 bases from J, leaving 17 bases between. Per germline, CDR1 ENHRY and CDR2 SYGVKD. The CDR3 has 14 residues. CDR3 coding DNA: TGTGCCATCACCAACCACGGAAGAGGGTCACCCCTCCACTTT. Translating it yields CAITNHGRGSPLHF.

The chain joins TRBV27 to TRBJ1-2; D uncertain. Trimming shortened V by 2 bases and J by 8 bases, and 15 bases separated the two germline ends. Per germline, CDR1 MNHEY and CDR2 SMNVEV (reference sequence). CDR3 length equals 14 residues. CDR3 DNA: TGTGCCAGCAGTTTAAACCGGAACAGTGGAGGCTACACCTTC. It yields the protein CASSLNRNSGGYTF.